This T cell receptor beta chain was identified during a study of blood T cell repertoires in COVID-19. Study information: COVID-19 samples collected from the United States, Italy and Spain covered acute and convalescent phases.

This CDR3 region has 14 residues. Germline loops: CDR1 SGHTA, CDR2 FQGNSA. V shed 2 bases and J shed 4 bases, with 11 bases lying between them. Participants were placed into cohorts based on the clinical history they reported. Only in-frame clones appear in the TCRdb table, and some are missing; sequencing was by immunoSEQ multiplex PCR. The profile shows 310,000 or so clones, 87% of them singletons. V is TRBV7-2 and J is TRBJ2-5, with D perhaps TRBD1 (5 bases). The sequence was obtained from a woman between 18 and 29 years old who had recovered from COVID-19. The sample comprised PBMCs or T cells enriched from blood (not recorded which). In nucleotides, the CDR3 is TGTGCCAGCAGCTTACCCCAGGGTATAGAGACCCAGTACTTC. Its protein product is CASSLPQGIETQYF.